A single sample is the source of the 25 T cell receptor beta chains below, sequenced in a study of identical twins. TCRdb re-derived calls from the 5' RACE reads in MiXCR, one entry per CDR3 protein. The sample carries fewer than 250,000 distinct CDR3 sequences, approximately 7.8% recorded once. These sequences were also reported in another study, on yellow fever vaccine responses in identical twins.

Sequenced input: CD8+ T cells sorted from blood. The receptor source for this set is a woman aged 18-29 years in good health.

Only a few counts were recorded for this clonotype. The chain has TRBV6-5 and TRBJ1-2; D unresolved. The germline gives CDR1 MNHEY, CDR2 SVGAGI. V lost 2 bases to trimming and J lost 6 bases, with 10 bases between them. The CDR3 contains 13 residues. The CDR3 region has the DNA TGTGCCAGCAGTTACACATTTGAGGATGGCTACACCTTC. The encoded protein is CASSYTFEDGYTF.

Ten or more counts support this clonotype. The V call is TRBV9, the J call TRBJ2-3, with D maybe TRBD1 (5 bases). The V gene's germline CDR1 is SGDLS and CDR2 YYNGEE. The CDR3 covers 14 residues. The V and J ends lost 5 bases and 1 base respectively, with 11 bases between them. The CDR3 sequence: CASSDLGGTDTQYF. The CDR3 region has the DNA TGTGCCAGCAGTGACCTAGGGGGCACAGATACGCAGTATTTT.

The CDR3 spells CASSVETGTLLGEQYF. The CDR3 nucleotides are TGTGCCAGCAGCGTAGAGACGGGGACCCTATTGGGGGAGCAGTACTTC. This rearrangement joins TRBV9 to TRBJ2-7; D may match TRBD1 or TRBD2 (5 bases each). The CDR3 spans 16 residues. Trimming cost V 0 bases and J 7 bases, with 20 bases left between them. The germline V gene encodes CDR1 SGDLS and CDR2 YYNGEE.

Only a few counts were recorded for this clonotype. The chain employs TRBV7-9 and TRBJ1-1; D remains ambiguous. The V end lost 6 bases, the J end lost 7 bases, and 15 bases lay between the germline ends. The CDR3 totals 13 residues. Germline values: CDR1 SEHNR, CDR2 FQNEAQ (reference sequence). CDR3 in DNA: TGTGCCAGCAGGTGGACCTTGAACGGTGAAGCTTTCTTT. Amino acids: CASRWTLNGEAFF.

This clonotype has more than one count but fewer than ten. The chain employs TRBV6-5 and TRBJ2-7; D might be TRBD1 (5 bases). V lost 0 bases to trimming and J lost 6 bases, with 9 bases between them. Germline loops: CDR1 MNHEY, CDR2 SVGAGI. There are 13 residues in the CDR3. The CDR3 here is CASSYSGVGEQYV. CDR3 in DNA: TGTGCCAGCAGTTACTCAGGGGTTGGCGAGCAGTACGTC.

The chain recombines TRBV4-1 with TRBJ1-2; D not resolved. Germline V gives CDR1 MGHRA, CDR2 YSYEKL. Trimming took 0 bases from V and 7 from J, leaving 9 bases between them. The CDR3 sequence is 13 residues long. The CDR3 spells CASSQDPGGGYTF. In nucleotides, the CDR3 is TGCGCCAGCAGCCAAGATCCGGGAGGTGGCTACACCTTC.

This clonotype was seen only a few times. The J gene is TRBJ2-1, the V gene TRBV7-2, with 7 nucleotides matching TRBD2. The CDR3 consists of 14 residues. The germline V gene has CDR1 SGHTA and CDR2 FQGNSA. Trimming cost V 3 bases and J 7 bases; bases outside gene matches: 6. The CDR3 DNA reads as TGTGCCAGCAGCTTGGGGGAGGGCCGAAATGAGCAGTTCTTC. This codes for CASSLGEGRNEQFF.

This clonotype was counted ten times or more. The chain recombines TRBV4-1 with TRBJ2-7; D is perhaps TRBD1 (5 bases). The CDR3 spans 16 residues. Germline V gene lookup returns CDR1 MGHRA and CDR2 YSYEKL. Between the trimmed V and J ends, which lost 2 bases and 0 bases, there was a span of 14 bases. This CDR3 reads CASSQPARQGSYEQYF. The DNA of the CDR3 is TGCGCCAGCAGCCAACCGGCCCGGCAGGGCTCCTACGAGCAGTACTTC.

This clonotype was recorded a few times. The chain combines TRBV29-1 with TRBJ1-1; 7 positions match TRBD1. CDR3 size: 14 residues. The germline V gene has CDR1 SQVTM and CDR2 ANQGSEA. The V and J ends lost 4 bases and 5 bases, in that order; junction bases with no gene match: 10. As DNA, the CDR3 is TGCAGCGTTGTTGCACAGGGGCTAGGGACTGAAGCTTTCTTT. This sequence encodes CSVVAQGLGTEAFF.

This chain's CDR3 is CSVEVPGLKGPTGIYEQYF. The CDR3 nucleotides read TGCAGCGTTGAAGTTCCGGGACTAAAGGGACCTACGGGCATCTACGAGCAGTACTTC. The V gene is TRBV29-1, the J gene TRBJ2-7; 7 nucleotides agree with TRBD2. Trimming cost V 1 base and J 3 bases; bases outside gene matches: 21. The CDR3 totals 19 residues. Germline loops: CDR1 SQVTM, CDR2 ANQGSEA.

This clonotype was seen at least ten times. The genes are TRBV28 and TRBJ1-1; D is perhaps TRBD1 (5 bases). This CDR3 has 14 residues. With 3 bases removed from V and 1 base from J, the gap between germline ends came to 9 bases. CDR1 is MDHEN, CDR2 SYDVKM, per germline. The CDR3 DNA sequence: TGTGCCAGCAGTTTGGGGCGGTCGAACACTGAAGCTTTCTTT. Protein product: CASSLGRSNTEAFF.

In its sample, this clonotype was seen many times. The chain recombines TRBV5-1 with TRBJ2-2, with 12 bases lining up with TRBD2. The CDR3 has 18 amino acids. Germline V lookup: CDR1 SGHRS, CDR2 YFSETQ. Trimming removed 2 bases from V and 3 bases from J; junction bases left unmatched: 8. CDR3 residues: CASSLLTSGGAHTGELFF. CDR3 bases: TGCGCCAGCAGCTTACTGACTAGCGGGGGCGCCCACACCGGGGAGCTGTTTTTT.

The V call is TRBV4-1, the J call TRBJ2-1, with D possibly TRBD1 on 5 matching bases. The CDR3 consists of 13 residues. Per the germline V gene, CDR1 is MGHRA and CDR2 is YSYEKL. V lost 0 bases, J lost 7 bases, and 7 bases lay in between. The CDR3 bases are TGCGCCAGCAGCCAAGACAGGGCGAATGAGCAGTTCTTC. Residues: CASSQDRANEQFF.

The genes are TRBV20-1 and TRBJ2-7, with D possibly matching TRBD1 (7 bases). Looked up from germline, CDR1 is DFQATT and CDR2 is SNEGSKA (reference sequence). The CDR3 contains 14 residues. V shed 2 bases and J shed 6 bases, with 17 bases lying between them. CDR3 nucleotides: TGCAGTGCTAGATTTTGGCAGGGGGGAGGCGAGCAGTACTTC. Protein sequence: CSARFWQGGGEQYF.

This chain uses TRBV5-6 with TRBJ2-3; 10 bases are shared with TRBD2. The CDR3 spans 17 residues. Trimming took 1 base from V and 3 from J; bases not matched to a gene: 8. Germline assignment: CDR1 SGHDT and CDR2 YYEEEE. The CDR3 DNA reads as TGTGCCAGCAGCTTGTGGGGAGCGGGGGGGCAAACAGATACGCAGTATTTT. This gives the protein CASSLWGAGGQTDTQYF.

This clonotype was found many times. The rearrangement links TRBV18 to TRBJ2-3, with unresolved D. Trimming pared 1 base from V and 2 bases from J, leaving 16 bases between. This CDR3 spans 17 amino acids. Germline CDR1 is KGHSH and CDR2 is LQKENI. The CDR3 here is CASSPQGLRIYTDTQYF. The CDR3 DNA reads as TGTGCCAGCTCACCACAAGGTCTGCGGATTTACACAGATACGCAGTATTTT.

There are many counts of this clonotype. In nucleotides, the CDR3 is TGTGCCAGCAGCCCGGGGACAGGCCTCGGGGAGCTGTTTTTT. This gives the protein CASSPGTGLGELFF. The chain links TRBV7-9 to TRBJ2-2; TRBD1 aligns across 8 bases. Germline V gene lookup returns CDR1 SEHNR and CDR2 FQNEAQ (reference sequence). This CDR3 comprises 14 residues. V shed 5 bases and J 7 bases; nucleotides not matched to a gene: 6.

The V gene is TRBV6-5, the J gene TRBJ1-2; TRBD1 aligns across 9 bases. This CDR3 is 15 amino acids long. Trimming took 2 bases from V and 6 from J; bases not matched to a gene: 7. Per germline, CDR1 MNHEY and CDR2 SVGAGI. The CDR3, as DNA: TGTGCCAGCAGTTACCAAGGCGGGACAGGGCATGGCTACACCTTC. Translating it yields CASSYQGGTGHGYTF.

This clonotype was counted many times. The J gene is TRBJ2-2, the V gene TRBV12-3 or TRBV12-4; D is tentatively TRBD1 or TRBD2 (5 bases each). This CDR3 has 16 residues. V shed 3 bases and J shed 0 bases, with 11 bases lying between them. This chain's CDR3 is CASSLGVLANTGELFF. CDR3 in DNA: TGTGCCAGCAGTTTGGGGGTACTCGCGAACACCGGGGAGCTGTTTTTT.

The CDR3 region has the DNA TGTGCCAGCTCACCCCCCGGACTGGGAGGGTTGAATGAGCAGTTCTTC. Protein sequence: CASSPPGLGGLNEQFF. The chain uses TRBV18 and TRBJ2-1; TRBD2 aligns across 7 bases. Trimming at V came to 3 bases and at J to 7 bases, leaving 12 bases not matched to a gene. This CDR3 spans 16 amino acids. Germline V CDR1 and CDR2: KGHSH, LQKENI. The full variable domain, completed using reference TRBV18 and TRBJ2-1, is NAGVMQNPRHLVRRRGQEARLRCSPMKGHSHVYWYRQLPEEGLKFMVYLQKENIIDESGMPKERFSAEFPKEGPSILRIQQVVRGDSAAYFCASSPPGLGGLNEQFFGPGTRLTVL.

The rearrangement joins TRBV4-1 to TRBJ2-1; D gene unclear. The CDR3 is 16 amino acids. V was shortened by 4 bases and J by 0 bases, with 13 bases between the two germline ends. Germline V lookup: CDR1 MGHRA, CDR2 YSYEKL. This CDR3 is CASSLGIPFSYNEQFF. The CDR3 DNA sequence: TGCGCCAGCAGCCTGGGGATACCCTTCTCCTACAATGAGCAGTTCTTC.

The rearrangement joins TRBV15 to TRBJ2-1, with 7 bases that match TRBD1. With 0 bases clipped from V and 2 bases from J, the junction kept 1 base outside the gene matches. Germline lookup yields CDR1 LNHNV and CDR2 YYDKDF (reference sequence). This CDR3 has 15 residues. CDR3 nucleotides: TGTGCCACCAGCAGAGATCAGGGGGCCTACAATGAGCAGTTCTTC. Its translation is CATSRDQGAYNEQFF.

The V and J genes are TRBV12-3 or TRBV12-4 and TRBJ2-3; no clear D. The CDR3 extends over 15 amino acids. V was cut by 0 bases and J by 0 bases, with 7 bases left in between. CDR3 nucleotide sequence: TGTGCCAGCAGTTTAGCGTTTGTAAGCACAGATACGCAGTATTTT. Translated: CASSLAFVSTDTQYF.

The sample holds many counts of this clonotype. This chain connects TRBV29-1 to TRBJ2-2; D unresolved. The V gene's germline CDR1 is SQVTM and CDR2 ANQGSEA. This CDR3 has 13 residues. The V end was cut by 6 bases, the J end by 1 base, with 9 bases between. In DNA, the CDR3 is TGCAGCGTCGTTAGAGTGAACACCGGGGAGCTGTTTTTT. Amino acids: CSVVRVNTGELFF.

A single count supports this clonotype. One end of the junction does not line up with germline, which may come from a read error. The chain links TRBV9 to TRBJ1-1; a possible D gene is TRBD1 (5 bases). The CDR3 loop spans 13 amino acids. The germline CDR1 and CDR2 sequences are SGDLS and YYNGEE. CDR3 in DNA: TGTGCCAGCGGCGTAGGGGTAAACACTGAAGCTTTCTTT. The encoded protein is CASGVGVNTEAFF.